The 20 T cell receptor beta chains given below trace back to one sample, sequenced in a study of shared clonotypes between healthy human individuals. Repertoires were generated with immunoSEQ multiplex PCR, while TCRdb's copy carries only in-frame clones and drops some. The repertoire holds roughly 1,000,000 clones, with 75% to 80% as singletons. The sample consisted of memory CD4+ T cells from PBMCs. Subset: CD45RA-negative fraction. These TCRs come from a man aged 18 to 29 in good health. Some clones in this sample may be carry-over from other donors' samples.

The chain has TRBV5-1 and TRBJ2-5; D is undetermined. CDR1 is SGHRS, CDR2 YFSETQ, per germline. This CDR3 is built from 14 residues. The V end lost 2 bases, the J end lost 2 bases, and 10 bases lay between the germline ends. This chain's CDR3 is CASSLSTVQETQYF. Written as DNA, the CDR3 is TGCGCCAGCAGCTTATCCACAGTTCAAGAGACCCAGTACTTC.

This chain uses TRBV7-9 with TRBJ2-2, with D hard to call. The CDR3 covers 17 residues. V lost 5 bases and J lost 4, with 20 bases in between. Germline loops: CDR1 SEHNR, CDR2 FQNEAQ (reference sequence). The CDR3 DNA follows: TGTGCCAGCAGCCCCCGCTCTTGGGCGGAAAGCACCGGGGAGCTGTTTTTT. This sequence encodes CASSPRSWAESTGELFF. Together with reference TRBV7-9 and TRBJ2-2, the CDR3 gives the full variable domain: DTGVSQNPRHKITKRGQNVTFRCDPISEHNRLYWYRQTLGQGPEFLTYFQNEAQLEKSRLLSDRFSAERPKGSFSTLEIQRTEQGDSAMYLCASSPRSWAESTGELFFGEGSRLTVL.

This clone has just a few counts. The chain uses TRBV7-2 and TRBJ1-5; 9 bases fit TRBD1. V gave up 1 base and J gave up 4 bases; unmatched junction bases: 2. The CDR3 is 15 amino acids. Germline values: CDR1 SGHTA, CDR2 FQGNSA. The CDR3 loop reads CASSLETGGNQPQHF. The DNA of the CDR3 is TGTGCCAGCAGCTTAGAGACAGGGGGAAATCAGCCCCAGCATTTT.

J is TRBJ1-3 and V is TRBV6-6; D possibly corresponds to TRBD1 (5 bases). The CDR3 contains 16 residues. Between the trimmed V and J ends, which lost 5 bases and 4 bases, there was a span of 18 bases. The V gene's germline CDR1 is MNHNY and CDR2 SVGAGI (reference sequence). In nucleotides, the CDR3 is TGTGCCAGCAGTACCCTAGACAGTTCTTCAGGAAACACCATATATTTT. It specifies CASSTLDSSSGNTIYF.

This chain links TRBV2 with TRBJ2-5; D unresolved. CDR3 length: 13 amino acids. The V end lost 6 bases, the J end lost 5 bases, and 13 bases lay between the germline ends. Germline CDR1 is SNHLY and CDR2 is FYNNEI. CDR3 region: CASSPERWETQYF. The CDR3 DNA reads as TGTGCCAGCAGCCCTGAGCGTTGGGAGACCCAGTACTTC.

On this clone itself: This same CDR3 is encoded by further DNA sequences in the sample. The chain combines TRBV5-1 with TRBJ1-5; D is unclear. The CDR3 covers 15 residues. The germline gives CDR1 SGHRS, CDR2 YFSETQ. V was trimmed by 4 bases and J by 2 bases, leaving 13 bases between them. The CDR3 coding sequence is TGCGCCAGCAGCCTGGGGTCCTCGGGCAATCAGCCCCAGCATTTT. Protein: CASSLGSSGNQPQHF.

The rearrangement uses TRBV29-1 and TRBJ1-1, with TRBD1 matching over 8 bases. V shed 8 bases, J shed 0 bases, and the junction held 2 bases outside the gene matches. This CDR3 has 12 residues. The germline CDR1 and CDR2 sequences are SQVTM and ANQGSEA. The CDR3 DNA follows: TGCAGCTCGGGACAGGTGAACACTGAAGCTTTCTTT. Its translation: CSSGQVNTEAFF.

The sample holds one count of this clone. V is TRBV15 and J is TRBJ2-3; no definite D call. Germline V gene sequence: CDR1 LNHNV, CDR2 YYDKDF (reference sequence). Trimming took off 0 bases at V and 4 bases at J, with 11 bases between the two ends. This CDR3 has 15 amino acids. CDR3 protein: CATSRDITRSDTQYF. In DNA, the CDR3 is TGTGCCACCAGCAGAGATATAACACGGTCAGATACGCAGTATTTT.

This clone appeared a single time. Other DNA variants within this sample encode the same CDR3. The chain links TRBV28 to TRBJ1-2; 7 positions match TRBD1. Germline CDR1 and CDR2: MDHEN and SYDVKM. CDR3 length: 14 amino acids. The J segment lost 0 bases and the V segment lost 2 bases, leaving 0 bases of the junction unmatched. CDR3 protein: CASSLTGANYGYTF. The DNA of the CDR3 is TGTGCCAGCAGTTTAACAGGGGCTAACTATGGCTACACCTTC.

V and J are TRBV6-5 and TRBJ2-7; 9 bases line up with TRBD1. This CDR3 region has 13 residues. The germline CDR1 and CDR2 sequences are MNHEY and SVGAGI. V was clipped by 4 bases and J by 6 bases; unmatched bases: 4. This CDR3 is CASSSGTGSEQYF. The DNA of the CDR3 is TGTGCCAGCAGTTCCGGGACAGGGTCCGAGCAGTACTTC.

The chain combines TRBV27 with TRBJ2-1; a weak D match, TRBD2 (5 bases). The CDR3 runs to 14 residues. V was shortened by 5 bases and J by 8 bases, with 16 bases between the two germline ends. The germline V gene has CDR1 MNHEY and CDR2 SMNVEV (reference sequence). This CDR3 is CASSTRRSGDEQFF. CDR3 bases: TGTGCCAGCAGTACGAGGAGGTCTGGGGATGAGCAGTTCTTC.

This clone was detected many times. The chain carries TRBV7-9 and TRBJ1-5, with TRBD1 matching 8 bases. The CDR3 extends over 14 amino acids. Per the germline V gene, CDR1 is SEHNR and CDR2 is FQNEAQ (reference sequence). The J segment lost 8 bases and the V segment lost 6 bases, leaving 9 bases of the junction unmatched. CDR3 protein: CASSRGQGGKPQHF. The DNA of the CDR3 is TGTGCCAGCAGTCGTGGACAGGGAGGGAAGCCCCAGCATTTT.

The chain recombines TRBV28 with TRBJ2-5; D may match TRBD1 or TRBD2 (6 bases each). The CDR3 has 13 amino acids. Germline assignment: CDR1 MDHEN and CDR2 SYDVKM. V was shortened by 6 bases and J by 5 bases, with 13 bases between the two germline ends. CDR3 sequence reads: CASSGGRAETQYF. The CDR3 nucleotides are TGTGCCAGCAGCGGGGGCCGTGCGGAGACCCAGTACTTC.

The sample holds a few counts of this clone. The chain is built from TRBV28 and TRBJ1-5; D is unresolved. The CDR3 loop spans 14 amino acids. Germline V gene lookup returns CDR1 MDHEN and CDR2 SYDVKM. V was cut by 5 bases and J by 5 bases, with 13 bases left in between. DNA for the CDR3: TGTGCCAGCAGTCCTTTCCGTCGCGATCAGCCCCAGCATTTT. Translation: CASSPFRRDQPQHF.

This chain joins TRBV7-3 and TRBJ2-1; D may correspond to TRBD1 or TRBD2 (6 bases each). CDR3 size: 16 residues. V lost 0 bases, J lost 6 bases, and 15 bases lay in between. CDR1 and CDR2 (germline): SGHTA, FQGTGA. The CDR3 reads CASSLTRVGGGNEQFF. The DNA for the CDR3 is TGTGCCAGCAGCTTAACCCGTGTCGGGGGCGGCAATGAGCAGTTCTTC.

With respect to this clone: A much larger clone sits a single nucleotide away, making a read error possible. V gene TRBV7-2 combines with J gene TRBJ1-1; D gene ambiguous. The CDR3 consists of 13 residues. Germline V gene data show CDR1 as SGHTA and CDR2 as FQGNSA. The V end lost 4 bases, the J end lost 0 bases, and 6 bases lay between the germline ends. DNA of the CDR3: TGTGCCAGCAGCTATCAGATGAACACTGAAGCTTTCTTT. This codes for CASSYQMNTEAFF.

Only one count was recorded for this clone. This chain uses TRBV10-3 with TRBJ2-5; 7 nucleotides line up with TRBD1. The CDR3 consists of 12 residues. CDR1 is ENHRY, CDR2 SYGVKD, per germline. Trimming removed 11 bases from V and 3 bases from J; junction bases left unmatched: 6. For the CDR3, the DNA is TGTGCCTCCCGGGACAGTAAAGAGACCCAGTACTTC. Amino acid sequence: CASRDSKETQYF.

V usage is TRBV7-8 and J usage is TRBJ1-1; no reliable D call. The CDR3 has 15 residues. CDR1 is SGHVS, CDR2 FQNEAQ, per germline. V was shortened by 5 bases and J by 5 bases, with 18 bases between the two germline ends. The CDR3 DNA reads as TGTGCCAGCAGCCACGGACCGCGCCCGGAGACTGAAGCTTTCTTT. This sequence encodes CASSHGPRPETEAFF.

V gene TRBV7-2 combines with J gene TRBJ2-2, with 7 bases identical to TRBD2. V dropped 5 bases and J dropped 4; count of bases not matched to a gene: 7. This CDR3 has 15 residues. Germline lookup yields CDR1 SGHTA and CDR2 FQGNSA. The chain's CDR3 is CASSLLPGGTGELFF. The CDR3 region has the DNA TGTGCCAGCAGCCTTCTCCCGGGGGGCACCGGGGAGCTGTTTTTT.

This clone was seen a single time. With only one base between it and a far larger clone, this is likely a read error. V and J are TRBV5-1 and TRBJ2-2; D unclear. The ends were cut back, 4 bases at V and 7 bases at J, with 17 bases in the middle. CDR1 and CDR2 (germline): SGHRS, YFSETQ. There are 15 residues in the CDR3. Here the CDR3 reads CASSPYDGADGELFF. The CDR3 nucleotides read TGCGCCAGCAGCCCATATGACGGCGCGGACGGGGAGCTGTTTTTT.